Included here is one T cell receptor (beta chain) sequence, with context. Its antigen is unidentified. This specimen comes from a study of cytomegalovirus exposure and HLA in healthy donors. At the level of the study: Sequencing of about 179 million T cells in an earlier analysis found 95 million to 120 million unique TCR beta sequences. General observations from the study: Later analysis demonstrated an association between a missense DCLRE1C variant and TCR beta V- and J-gene trimming. The later analysis indicated that the majority of CMV-associated TCR beta chains appeared HLA-restricted.

The CDR3 runs to 15 residues. The germline V and J ends were trimmed by 1 base and 2 bases, with 10 bases remaining between them. CDR1 and CDR2 from the germline V gene are LGHNA and YSLEER. Both 60 Vbeta primers and 13 Jbeta primers went into the PCR. The table came from immunoSEQ multiplex PCR; TCRdb's copy has only in-frame clones and leaves some out. The repertoire holds some 130,000 clones, with about 70% as singletons. This sequence originates from a male donor in good health and CMV-seronegative. The sequencing sample was made of PBMCs. V gene TRBV4-3 combines with J gene TRBJ2-3; TRBD2 might be the D (6 bases). CDR3 in amino acids: CASSQVSGVTDTQYF. CDR3 nucleotides: TGCGCCAGCAGCCAAGTCTCGGGAGTCACAGATACGCAGTATTTT.